The sequence of this TCR beta chain was determined in a study of CD8 T cells in Susac syndrome. This CDR3 is 13 amino acids long. The V end lost 5 bases, the J end lost 10 bases, and 15 bases lay between the germline ends. Germline CDR1 and CDR2: SGHTA and FQGTGA. Reverse transcription used about 0.45 to 1 ug RNA and random hexamers. TCRdb fed the immunoSEQ multiplex PCR reads into MiXCR, producing one record per CDR3 protein. The top ten clones hold 0.095% of a sample with about 210,000 distinct CDR3 sequences, 95% of them seen once. Sequencing used CD4+ T cells from PBMCs. This sequence was found in a human donor with multiple sclerosis. The V call is TRBV7-3, the J call TRBJ1-5; D is unclear. The CDR3 loop is CASSLSPERPQHF. The CDR3 region has the DNA TGTGCCAGCAGCCTATCGCCCGAACGTCCCCAGCATTTT.